The source of this T cell receptor (beta chain) is a study of T cell responses to AZD1222 COVID-19 vaccine (dated by TCRdb to about 2021). Looking at the study overall: AZD1222 recipients whose second dose came at about 4 weeks and those whose second dose came at about 12 weeks were combined into one group, since spike-specific TCR depth and breadth did not differ between the two schedules. TCR sequencing was performed for more than 230 trial participants, of whom 207 were given two doses of AZD1222 and around 26 were given two doses of MenACWY control vaccine. Trial participants were enrolled by age into 18-55, 56-69 and 70-plus year subgroups, with around 150, 28 and 57 TCR-sequenced participants respectively.

CDR1 SGHRS and CDR2 YFSETQ were looked up in the germline V gene. Trimming removed 5 bases from V and 3 bases from J; the gene matches leave 3 bases unexplained. There are 13 amino acids in the CDR3, from cysteine to phenylalanine inclusive. Only CDR3 DNA is held: 39 bases, read in frame from base 1. Comments on this clone: Its antigen remains undetermined. No much larger clone is present one base from it, and per-base qualities are unavailable.

The time point label of this sample denotes: baseline before first vaccination. Samples from vaccinated people were obtained from the UK trials COV001 and COV002, which included a single-blind randomized controlled phase 2/3 trial of AZD1222 (ChAdOx1 nCoV-19) in healthy adults. For TCRbeta chain sequencing, PBMC samples were collected from trial participants at day 0 and at day 28 after the second dose. The investigation overall reported the following: In the small 56-69-year group, the increase in depth fell short of significance, most likely because of low power. Because no samples from the day 14 peak response were available, repertoires could be characterized only after the peak T cell response. Nearly half of unique spike-specific TCRs reportedly recognized epitopes outside regions mutated in the B.1.351 and B.1.1.7 variants. The whole spike protein was spanned by vaccine-associated CD4 TCRs, and dominant responses were seen in regions 160-218 and 743-854. Participants were mostly white British, with more females than males. The authors suggested clonal diversity may have been underestimated. After two AZD1222 doses, spike-specific TCR breadth and depth were significantly higher than at day 0 and than in MenACWY recipients. Only a handful of AZD1222 recipients were SARS-CoV-2 seropositive at baseline, limiting conclusions about previously exposed vaccinees.

The CDR3 regions of human TCRbeta chains were analyzed by immunosequencing. Processing in the source paper ran as follows. TCRs in the repertoires were matched against a reference library of SARS-CoV-2-specific TCRs that had been generated with the MIRA antigen-specificity platform. Breadth was defined as the fraction of unique TCRs that were SARS-CoV-2-associated. Depth was defined as the fraction of total T cells that were SARS-CoV-2-associated. Each spike-specific TCR was assigned to its reactive spike region and to a CD4 or CD8 class using the MIRA data. Log10-transformed breadth and depth values were compared by one-way ANOVA with Sidak's multiple comparisons tests. Drawn from immuneACCESS, this table holds only the in-frame rearrangements with V and J called that TCRdb kept. Clones are partly lost; checked studies trace under half to an unresolved V gene and leave the rest unexplained. The V and J calls and clone size were taken over from that table, and D and trimming were inferred from the DNA. This sample comprises fewer than 70,000 clones, roughly 89% of them detected only once. The ten largest clones represent 4.9% of the sample.

The sequence was collected from an adult in good health. The specimen was peripheral blood, collected on day 0 of AZD1222 vaccination. The sequence links TRBV5-1 to TRBJ2-7, with 9 bases in between that match TRBD1. The DNA sequence is as follows: TGCGCCAGCAGAGAGGACAGGGGCTACGAGCAGTACTTC. It specifies CASREDRGYEQYF.